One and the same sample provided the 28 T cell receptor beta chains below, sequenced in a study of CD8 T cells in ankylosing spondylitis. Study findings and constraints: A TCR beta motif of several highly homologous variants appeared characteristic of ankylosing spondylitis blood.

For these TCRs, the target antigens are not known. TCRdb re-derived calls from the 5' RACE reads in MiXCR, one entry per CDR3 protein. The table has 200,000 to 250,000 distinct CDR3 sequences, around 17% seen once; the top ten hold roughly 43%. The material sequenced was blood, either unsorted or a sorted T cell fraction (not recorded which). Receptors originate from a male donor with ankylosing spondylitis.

The DNA for the CDR3 is TGTGCCAGCAGTGAGACAGTTACCTACGAGCAGTACTTC. It translates to CASSETVTYEQYF. The V and J genes are TRBV28 and TRBJ2-7, with D possibly being TRBD1 (5 bases). The germline gives CDR1 MDHEN, CDR2 SYDVKM. The CDR3 is 13 amino acids. The ends were cut back, 5 bases at V and 2 bases at J, with 10 bases in the middle.

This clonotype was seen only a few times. The CDR3 region is CASSQDTGQGYEQYF. In DNA form, the CDR3 reads TGCGCCAGCAGCCAAGATACGGGACAAGGCTACGAGCAGTACTTC. The chain employs TRBV4-3 and TRBJ2-7; a possible D gene is TRBD1 (6 bases). V lost 0 bases and J lost 3, with 12 bases in between. This CDR3 has 15 residues. Germline V gene data show CDR1 as LGHNA and CDR2 as YSLEER.

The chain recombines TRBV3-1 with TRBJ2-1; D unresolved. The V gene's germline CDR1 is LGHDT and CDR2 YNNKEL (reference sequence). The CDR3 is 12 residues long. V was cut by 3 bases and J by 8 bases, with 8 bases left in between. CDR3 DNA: TGTGCCAGCAGCCAGACCCCTTATGAGCAGTTCTTC. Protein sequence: CASSQTPYEQFF.

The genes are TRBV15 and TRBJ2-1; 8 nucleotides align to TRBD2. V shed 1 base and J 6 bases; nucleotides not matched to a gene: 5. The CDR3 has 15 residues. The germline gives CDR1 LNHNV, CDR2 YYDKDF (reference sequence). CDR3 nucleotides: TGTGCCACCAGCAGAGTTCGGGGGGGCTTCAATGAGCAGTTCTTC. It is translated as CATSRVRGGFNEQFF.

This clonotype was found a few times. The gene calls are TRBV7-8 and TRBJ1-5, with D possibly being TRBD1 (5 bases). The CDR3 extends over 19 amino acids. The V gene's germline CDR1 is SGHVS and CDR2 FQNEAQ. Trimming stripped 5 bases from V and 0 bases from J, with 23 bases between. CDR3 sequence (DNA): TGTGCCAGCAGCAATGTCCCAGGACCATGGGGCTATAGCAATCAGCCCCAGCATTTT. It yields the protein CASSNVPGPWGYSNQPQHF.

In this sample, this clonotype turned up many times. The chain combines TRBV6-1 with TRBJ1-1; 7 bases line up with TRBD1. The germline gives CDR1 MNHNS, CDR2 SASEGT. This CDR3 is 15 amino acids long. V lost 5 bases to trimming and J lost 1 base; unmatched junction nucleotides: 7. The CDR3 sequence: CASSPLTGENTEAFF. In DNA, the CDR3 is TGTGCCAGCAGTCCTCTAACAGGGGAGAACACTGAAGCTTTCTTT.

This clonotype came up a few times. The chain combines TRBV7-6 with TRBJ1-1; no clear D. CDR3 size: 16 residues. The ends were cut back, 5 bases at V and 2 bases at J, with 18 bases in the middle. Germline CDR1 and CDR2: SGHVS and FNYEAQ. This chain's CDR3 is CASSPMLSVGNTEAFF. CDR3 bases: TGTGCCAGCAGCCCCATGCTTTCAGTGGGCAACACTGAAGCTTTCTTT.

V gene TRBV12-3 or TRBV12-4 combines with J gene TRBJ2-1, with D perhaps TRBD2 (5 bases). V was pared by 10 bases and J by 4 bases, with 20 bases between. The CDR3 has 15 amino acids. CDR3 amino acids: CATNLWEKGYNEQFF. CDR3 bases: TGTGCCACCAACCTGTGGGAGAAGGGATACAATGAGCAGTTCTTC.

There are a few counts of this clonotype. CDR3 residues: CASSFGGLRTEAFF. Here the CDR3 DNA reads TGTGCCAGCAGTTTTGGGGGTCTGAGGACTGAAGCTTTCTTT. The chain links TRBV27 to TRBJ1-1; TRBD1 might be the D (5 bases). V was pared by 3 bases and J by 5 bases, with 13 bases between. The length of the CDR3 is 14 residues. The germline CDR1 and CDR2 sequences are MNHEY and SMNVEV (reference sequence).

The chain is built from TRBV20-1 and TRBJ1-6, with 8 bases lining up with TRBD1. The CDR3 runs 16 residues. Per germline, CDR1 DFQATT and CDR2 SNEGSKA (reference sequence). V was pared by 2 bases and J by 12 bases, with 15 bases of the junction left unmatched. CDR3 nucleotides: TGCAGTGCTAGACCGTCCGGGACAGGTGAATGGGTACCCCTCCACTTT. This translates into CSARPSGTGEWVPLHF.

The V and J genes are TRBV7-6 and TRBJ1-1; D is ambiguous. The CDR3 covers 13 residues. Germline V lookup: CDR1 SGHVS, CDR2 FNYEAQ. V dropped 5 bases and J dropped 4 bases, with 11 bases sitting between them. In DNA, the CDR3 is TGTGCCAGCAGCCCACCGGTGAGCACTGAAGCTTTCTTT. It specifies CASSPPVSTEAFF.

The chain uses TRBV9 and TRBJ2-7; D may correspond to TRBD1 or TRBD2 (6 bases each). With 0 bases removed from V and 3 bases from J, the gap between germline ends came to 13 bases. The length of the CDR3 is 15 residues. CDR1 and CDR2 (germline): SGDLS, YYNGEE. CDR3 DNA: TGTGCCAGCAGCGTAGTATGGGGGGCGAGCTACGAGCAGTACTTC. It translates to CASSVVWGASYEQYF.

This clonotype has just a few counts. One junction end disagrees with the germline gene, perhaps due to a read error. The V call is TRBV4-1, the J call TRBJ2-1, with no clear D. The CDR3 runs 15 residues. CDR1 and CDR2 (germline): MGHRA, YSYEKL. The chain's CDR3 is CASRQEVTQYNEQFF. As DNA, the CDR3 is TGCGCCAGCAGACAAGAGGTCACACAGTACAATGAGCAGTTCTTC.

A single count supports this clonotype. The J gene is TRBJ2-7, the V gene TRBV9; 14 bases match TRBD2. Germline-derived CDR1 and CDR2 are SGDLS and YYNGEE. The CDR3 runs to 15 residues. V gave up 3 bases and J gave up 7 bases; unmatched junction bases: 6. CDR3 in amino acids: CASSEGGLAGDEQYF. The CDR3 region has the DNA TGTGCCAGCAGCGAGGGGGGACTAGCGGGAGATGAGCAGTACTTC.

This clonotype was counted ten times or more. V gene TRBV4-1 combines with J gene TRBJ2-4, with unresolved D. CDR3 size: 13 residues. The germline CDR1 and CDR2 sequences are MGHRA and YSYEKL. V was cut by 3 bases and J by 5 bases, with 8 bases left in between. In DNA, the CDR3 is TGCGCCAGCAGCCACCCCACCGAAAACATTCAGTACTTC. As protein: CASSHPTENIQYF.

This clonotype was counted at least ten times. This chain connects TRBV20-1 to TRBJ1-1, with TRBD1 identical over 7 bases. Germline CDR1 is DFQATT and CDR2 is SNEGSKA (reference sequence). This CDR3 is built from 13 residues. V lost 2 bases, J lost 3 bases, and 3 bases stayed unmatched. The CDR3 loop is CSARTDRDTEAFF. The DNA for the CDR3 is TGCAGTGCTAGAACAGACAGGGACACTGAAGCTTTCTTT.

CDR3 sequence (DNA): TGTGCCAGCAGTTTTGGGGGGGGGGAGTACAATGAGCAGTTCTTC. The encoded protein is CASSFGGGEYNEQFF. The V gene is TRBV28, the J gene TRBJ2-1, with 7 bases aligning to TRBD2. The CDR3 consists of 15 residues. With 3 bases clipped from V and 4 bases from J, the junction kept 6 bases outside the gene matches. Germline V CDR1 and CDR2: MDHEN, SYDVKM.

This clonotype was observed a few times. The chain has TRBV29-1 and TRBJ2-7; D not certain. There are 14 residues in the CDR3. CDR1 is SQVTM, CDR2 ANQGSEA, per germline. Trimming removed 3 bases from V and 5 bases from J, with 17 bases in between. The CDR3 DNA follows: TGCAGCGTTGATTTTGGGCTAGTCTCGAACGAGCAGTACTTC. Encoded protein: CSVDFGLVSNEQYF.

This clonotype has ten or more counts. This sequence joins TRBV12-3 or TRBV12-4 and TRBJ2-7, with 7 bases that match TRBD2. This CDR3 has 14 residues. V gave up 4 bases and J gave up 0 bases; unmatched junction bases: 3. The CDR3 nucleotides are TGTGCCAGCAGTTCTAGCGGCGCCTCCTACGAGCAGTACTTC. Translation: CASSSSGASYEQYF.

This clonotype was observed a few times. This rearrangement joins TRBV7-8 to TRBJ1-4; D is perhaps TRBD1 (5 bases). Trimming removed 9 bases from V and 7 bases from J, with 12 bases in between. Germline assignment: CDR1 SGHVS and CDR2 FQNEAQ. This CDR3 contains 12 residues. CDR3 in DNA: TGTGCCAGTCAAATCGGGGGTGAAAAACTGTTTTTT. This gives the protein CASQIGGEKLFF.

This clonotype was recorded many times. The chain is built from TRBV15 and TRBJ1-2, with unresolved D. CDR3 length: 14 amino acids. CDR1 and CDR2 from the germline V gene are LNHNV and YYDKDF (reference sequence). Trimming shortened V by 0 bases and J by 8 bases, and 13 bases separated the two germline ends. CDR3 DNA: TGTGCCACCAGCAGAGATCGCGCCTCTGTAGGCTACACCTTC. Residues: CATSRDRASVGYTF.

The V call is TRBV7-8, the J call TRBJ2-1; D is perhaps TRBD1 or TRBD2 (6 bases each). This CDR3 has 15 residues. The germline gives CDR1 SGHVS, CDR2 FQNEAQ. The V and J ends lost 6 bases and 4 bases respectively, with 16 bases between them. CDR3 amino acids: CASRTAGTLYNEQFF. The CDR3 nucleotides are TGTGCCAGCAGAACGGCGGGGACACTGTACAATGAGCAGTTCTTC.

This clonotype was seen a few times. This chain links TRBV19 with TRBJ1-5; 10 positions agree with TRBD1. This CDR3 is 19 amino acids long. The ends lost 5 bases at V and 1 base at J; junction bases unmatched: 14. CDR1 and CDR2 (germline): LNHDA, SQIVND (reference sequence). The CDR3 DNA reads TGTGCCAGTAGTCAGCGGACCGGACAGGGGGGATGGAGCAATCAGCCCCAGCATTTT. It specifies CASSQRTGQGGWSNQPQHF.

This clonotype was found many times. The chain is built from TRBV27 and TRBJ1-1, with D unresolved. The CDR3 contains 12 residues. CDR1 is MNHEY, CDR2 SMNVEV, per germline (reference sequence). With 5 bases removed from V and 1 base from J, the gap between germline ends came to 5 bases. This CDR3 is CASSTGNTEAFF. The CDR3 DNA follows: TGTGCCAGCAGTACGGGGAACACTGAAGCTTTCTTT.

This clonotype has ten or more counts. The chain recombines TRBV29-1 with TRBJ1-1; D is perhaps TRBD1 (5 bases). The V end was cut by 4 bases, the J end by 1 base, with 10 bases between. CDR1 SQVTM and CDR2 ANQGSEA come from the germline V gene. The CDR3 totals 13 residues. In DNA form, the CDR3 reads TGCAGCGTTGGGTCAGGGTCGAACACTGAAGCTTTCTTT. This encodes CSVGSGSNTEAFF.

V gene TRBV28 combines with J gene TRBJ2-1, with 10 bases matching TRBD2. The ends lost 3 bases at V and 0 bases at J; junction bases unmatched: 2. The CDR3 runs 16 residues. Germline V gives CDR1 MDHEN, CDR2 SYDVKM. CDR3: CASSLLAGASYNEQFF. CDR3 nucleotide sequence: TGTGCCAGCAGTTTGCTAGCGGGGGCCTCCTACAATGAGCAGTTCTTC.

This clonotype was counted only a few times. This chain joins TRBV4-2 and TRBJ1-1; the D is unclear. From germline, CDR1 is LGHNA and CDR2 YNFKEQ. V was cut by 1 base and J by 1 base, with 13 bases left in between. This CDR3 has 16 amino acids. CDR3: CASSQALGSQNTEAFF. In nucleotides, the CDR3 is TGTGCCAGCAGCCAAGCCCTAGGCAGCCAGAACACTGAAGCTTTCTTT.

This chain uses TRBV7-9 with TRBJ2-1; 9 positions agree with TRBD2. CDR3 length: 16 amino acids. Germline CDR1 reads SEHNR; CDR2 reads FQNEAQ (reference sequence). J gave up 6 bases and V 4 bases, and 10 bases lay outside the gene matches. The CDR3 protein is CASSSPWREGFNEQFF. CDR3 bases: TGTGCCAGCAGCTCCCCTTGGCGGGAGGGCTTCAATGAGCAGTTCTTC.